The 21 T cell receptor beta chains below come from one sample, sequenced in a study of blood T cells in healthy people across ages. Alongside a J-beta primer mix, a sample-barcoded 5' primer served in a second PCR lasting about 7 to 12 cycles. From the 5' RACE reads, TCRdb called clonotypes with MiXCR, one entry per CDR3 protein. The table has roughly 800,000 distinct CDR3 sequences, about three fifths seen once; the top ten hold about 20%. Sequencing was performed on blood. All receptors come from a man aged 30 to 39 in good health.

The chain combines TRBV4-2 with TRBJ1-1, with 9 bases aligning to TRBD1. The trim removed 1 base at V and 5 bases at J, leaving 11 bases unmatched. Germline CDR1 reads LGHNA; CDR2 reads YNFKEQ. There are 17 residues in the CDR3. CDR3 coding DNA: TGTGCCAGCAGCCAAGGGGGGACAGGGAAAAGGTCGACTGAAGCTTTCTTT. This gives the protein CASSQGGTGKRSTEAFF.

This chain connects TRBV20-1 to TRBJ2-4; tentatively, D is TRBD1 or TRBD2 (6 bases each). CDR1 and CDR2 from the germline V gene are DFQATT and SNEGSKA (reference sequence). The CDR3 covers 11 residues. V was cut by 3 bases and J by 15 bases, with 15 bases left in between. CDR3 DNA: TGCAGTGCTAGTAGGGGGGAGGTAGGGTACTTC. Its protein is CSASRGEVGYF.

This clonotype was recorded at least ten times. The gene calls are TRBV29-1 and TRBJ2-1, with 8 bases that match TRBD2. This CDR3 region has 14 residues. Germline CDR1 and CDR2: SQVTM and ANQGSEA. Unmatched junction bases numbered 10, after V lost 8 bases and J lost 4 bases. CDR3 in DNA: TGCAGCTTCACCCCACTAGCGGTTTACAATGAGCAGTTCTTC. Translating gives CSFTPLAVYNEQFF.

The chain carries TRBV20-1 and TRBJ2-1, with 9 nucleotides matching TRBD1. V was clipped by 6 bases and J by 12 bases; unmatched bases: 9. The CDR3 loop spans 12 amino acids. Germline V lookup: CDR1 DFQATT, CDR2 SNEGSKA (reference sequence). The CDR3 protein is CSAHTGGWGQFF. The CDR3 nucleotides are TGCAGTGCCCACACAGGGGGCTGGGGGCAGTTCTTC.

The CDR3 DNA reads as TGTGCCAGCAGTGGGGCCGGGACAGCCAATCAGCCCCAGCATTTT. Its protein is CASSGAGTANQPQHF. The chain recombines TRBV12-3 or TRBV12-4 with TRBJ1-5; 7 nucleotides match TRBD1. J was trimmed by 3 bases and V by 5 bases; bases with no gene match: 7. This CDR3 region has 15 residues.

V is TRBV5-1 and J is TRBJ1-2; D remains unclear. The CDR3 consists of 13 residues. Germline assignment: CDR1 SGHRS and CDR2 YFSETQ. The V gene lost 2 bases and the J gene lost 4 bases, with 9 bases spanning the gap. CDR3 loop: CASSFGSPYGYTF. The CDR3 DNA sequence: TGCGCCAGCAGCTTCGGATCCCCCTATGGCTACACCTTC. Full variable domain (missing parts from reference TRBV5-1 and TRBJ1-2): KAGVTQTPRYLIKTRGQQVTLSCSPISGHRSVSWYQQTPGQGLQFLFEYFSETQRNKGNFPGRFSGRQFSNSRSEMNVSTLELGDSALYLCASSFGSPYGYTFGSGTRLTVV.

There are a few counts of this clonotype. The chain carries TRBV20-1 and TRBJ2-7; no reliable D call. Trimming cost V 5 bases and J 1 base, with 15 bases left between them. Germline values: CDR1 DFQATT, CDR2 SNEGSKA (reference sequence). The CDR3 loop spans 14 amino acids. CDR3 loop: CSAERSPSSYEQYF. CDR3 in DNA: TGCAGTGCTGAGAGATCCCCCTCTTCCTACGAGCAGTACTTC.

J is TRBJ2-7 and V is TRBV29-1; D assignment may be TRBD1 or TRBD2 (5 bases each). This CDR3 has 13 amino acids. Germline V gene sequence: CDR1 SQVTM, CDR2 ANQGSEA. V lost 5 bases, J lost 0 bases, and 11 bases lay in between. The CDR3, as DNA: TGCAGCGTTAAAAAGGGGAGCTCCTACGAGCAGTACTTC. This sequence encodes CSVKKGSSYEQYF.

A few counts support this clonotype. The chain uses TRBV10-2 and TRBJ2-5; TRBD2 agrees at 7 bases. The CDR3 is 17 residues long. V trimming: 6 bases; J trimming: 1 base; junction bases outside the gene matches: 14. The germline V gene has CDR1 WSHSY and CDR2 SAAADI. CDR3 residues: CASRDIGLRGTQETQYF. The CDR3 DNA is TGCGCCAGCAGGGATATCGGGCTGCGGGGGACCCAAGAGACCCAGTACTTC.

The V and J genes are TRBV3-1 and TRBJ1-1; D is ambiguous. Trimming shortened V by 3 bases and J by 3 bases, and 17 bases separated the two germline ends. Germline V CDR1 and CDR2: LGHDT, YNNKEL (reference sequence). This CDR3 contains 16 residues. The CDR3 DNA reads as TGTGCCAGCAGCCAGTCGCTGGTTTTCGCGCACACTGAAGCTTTCTTT. Protein sequence: CASSQSLVFAHTEAFF.

The sample holds one count of this clonotype. CDR3 sequence: CASSTGGAEETQYF. CDR3 in DNA: TGTGCCAGCAGTACGGGCGGAGCAGAAGAGACCCAGTACTTC. This rearrangement joins TRBV25-1 to TRBJ2-5; D is undetermined. The CDR3 consists of 14 residues. The germline V and J ends were trimmed by 5 bases and 3 bases, with 13 bases remaining between them. Germline values: CDR1 MGHDK, CDR2 SYGVNS.

The chain employs TRBV20-1 and TRBJ2-7; 7 positions agree with TRBD1. CDR3 length: 15 amino acids. Germline V gene data show CDR1 as DFQATT and CDR2 as SNEGSKA (reference sequence). V shed 5 bases, J shed 4 bases, and the junction held 14 bases outside the gene matches. The CDR3 is CSAETGARRGYEQYF. DNA for the CDR3: TGCAGTGCTGAGACTGGGGCACGCAGGGGGTACGAGCAGTACTTC.

This clonotype was recorded a few times. The chain couples TRBV7-2 to TRBJ2-7, with a tentative D call TRBD2 (6 bases). Looked up from germline, CDR1 is SGHTA and CDR2 is FQGNSA. Between the trimmed V and J ends, which lost 5 bases and 6 bases, there was a span of 11 bases. This CDR3 region has 12 residues. The CDR3, as DNA: TGTGCCAGCAGCCTTGATAGCGGCGAGCAGTACTTC. This gives the protein CASSLDSGEQYF.

This clonotype was recorded once. The genes are TRBV24-1 and TRBJ2-1; D perhaps matches TRBD2 (5 bases). Germline V gene data show CDR1 as KGHDR and CDR2 as SFDVKD. The CDR3 loop spans 14 amino acids. V gave up 5 bases and J gave up 5 bases, with 12 bases separating them. For the CDR3, the DNA is TGTGCCACCAGTGGGCGACTACCTAACAATGAGCAGTTCTTC. Protein sequence: CATSGRLPNNEQFF.

This clonotype was observed once. This chain uses TRBV4-3 with TRBJ2-1, with D maybe TRBD2 (6 bases). V lost 0 bases to trimming and J lost 7 bases, with 16 bases between them. Germline lookup yields CDR1 LGHNA and CDR2 YSLEER. This CDR3 comprises 16 residues. Here the CDR3 reads CASSQEGGRGVNEQFF. In DNA, the CDR3 is TGCGCCAGCAGCCAAGAGGGGGGTAGGGGTGTAAATGAGCAGTTCTTC.

CDR3 protein: CSVDKGRETQYF. CDR3 nucleotides: TGCAGCGTTGATAAAGGGCGGGAGACCCAGTACTTC. V is TRBV29-1 and J is TRBJ2-5; no firm D call. The CDR3 runs to 12 residues. Trimming cost V 3 bases and J 5 bases, with 10 bases left between them. From germline, CDR1 is SQVTM and CDR2 ANQGSEA. The entire variable domain, with the rest obtained from reference TRBV29-1 and TRBJ2-5, is as follows: SAVISQKPSRDICQRGTSLTIQCQVDSQVTMMFWYRQQPGQSLTLIATANQGSEATYESGFVIDKFPISRPNLTFSTLTVSNMSPEDSSIYLCSVDKGRETQYFGPGTRLLVL.

The chain employs TRBV29-1 and TRBJ2-1; TRBD1 matches 9 bases. The CDR3 contains 13 residues. Trimming cost V 8 bases and J 2 bases; bases outside gene matches: 4. From germline, CDR1 is SQVTM and CDR2 ANQGSEA. The chain's CDR3 is CSSGQGAYNEQFF. Written as DNA, the CDR3 is TGCAGCTCGGGACAGGGAGCCTACAATGAGCAGTTCTTC.

Regarding this clonotype: The junction departs from germline at one end; a sequencing error may be responsible. The CDR3 is CASSPRRGVGVDHTEAFF. The CDR3, as DNA: TGTGCCAGTAGCCCGAGAAGGGGAGTGGGGGTGGACCACACTGAAGCTTTCTTT. V and J are TRBV4-2 and TRBJ1-1; weak D call: TRBD1 (5 bases). CDR3 length equals 18 residues. The germline CDR1 and CDR2 sequences are LGHNA and YNFKEQ.

The chain recombines TRBV3-1 with TRBJ2-2; D is possibly TRBD1 (6 bases). The germline V gene encodes CDR1 LGHDT and CDR2 YNNKEL (reference sequence). The CDR3 totals 15 residues. The V and J ends lost 1 base and 1 base respectively, with 7 bases between them. In DNA, the CDR3 is TGTGCCAGCAGCCAAGGGGACAAGAACACCGGGGAGCTGTTTTTT. Translating gives CASSQGDKNTGELFF.

This clonotype was seen at least ten times. The genes are TRBV7-9 and TRBJ1-1; D possibly corresponds to TRBD1 (5 bases). The germline V gene has CDR1 SEHNR and CDR2 FQNEAQ (reference sequence). V lost 6 bases, J lost 8 bases, and 13 bases lay in between. The CDR3 spans 12 residues. CDR3 protein: CASRYTRGEAFF. CDR3 DNA sequence: TGTGCCAGCAGGTATACGAGGGGAGAAGCTTTCTTT.

V gene TRBV27 combines with J gene TRBJ1-2; a possible D gene is TRBD1 (5 bases). The germline gives CDR1 MNHEY, CDR2 SMNVEV (reference sequence). The CDR3 sequence is 15 residues long. Deletions cut 7 bases from V and 2 bases from J, with 17 bases between. The CDR3 DNA reads TGTGCCAGCACATCCACCCGACAGTCCAACTATGGCTACACCTTC. Encoded protein: CASTSTRQSNYGYTF.